The entry below describes one TCR beta chain. The germline V gene has CDR1 MNHEY and CDR2 SVGAGI. This CDR3 comprises 14 residues. V gave up 4 bases and J gave up 4 bases, with 10 bases separating them. How the authors handled the data: How many nucleated cells were present was estimated from reference gene primer amplification. Libraries were prepared by immunoSEQ multiplex PCR; TCRdb keeps only in-frame clonotypes and omits some of them. D and trimming were read from the DNA, whereas the V and J calls and clone size are those reported in that table. The data hold hundreds of thousands of clones, with roughly 85% observed a single time. This specimen belongs to a study of blood T cell repertoires in COVID-19. Study context: Donors in the United States, Italy and Spain gave samples during acute or convalescent COVID-19. Nucleic acid was either cDNA or gDNA, and it came from T cells, B-cell-depleted T cells, or PBMCs.

Sequencing used peripheral blood. This rearrangement joins TRBV6-5 to TRBJ1-4; weak D call: TRBD1 (5 bases). The receptor's source is a woman aged 35 to 49 with active or convalescent COVID-19. The CDR3 DNA reads TGTGCCAGCAGTTGGGCAGGGATTAATGAAAAACTGTTTTTT. Translating gives CASSWAGINEKLFF.